A selection of T cell receptor beta chains follows, all from one sample in a study of long-term antiretroviral therapy in people with HIV. TCRdb keeps only in-frame clones here, not all; method: immunoSEQ multiplex PCR. The sample holds tens of thousands of clones, around 85% seen once. Source: unsorted PBMCs, taken 3.1 years after starting antiretroviral therapy. The receptors here all came from a woman aged 45-59 years with HIV. The CDR3 runs from the conserved cysteine through the conserved F or W.

V gene | CDR3 length | CDR3 protein
TRBV11-1 | 16 | CASSLIRSLNTGELFF
TRBV2 | 16 | CASSELTSGGTDTQYF
TRBV6-1 | 14 | CASSERGRSNEQFF
TRBV7-2 | 17 | CASSSSGTGVRNTEAFF
TRBV18 | 13 | CASSLGANTEAFF
TRBV11-3 | 13 | CASSQQGAGELFF
TRBV7-9 | 13 | CASRSLENTEAFF
TRBV27 | 16 | CASSTRQGGANEKLFF
TRBV9 | 16 | CASSVGGGQIYNEQFF
TRBV18 | 14 | CASSPGLVEETQYF
TRBV30 | 17 | CAWSVGPGHGIFYGYTF
TRBV5-6 | 13 | CASSGTVNYGYTF
TRBV29-1 | 16 | CSGTEIAGGNTDTQYF
TRBV5-1 | 15 | CASSSSDRGNYGYTF
TRBV6-1 | 16 | CASSERGTGGGYEQYF
TRBV7-6 | 18 | CASSFTPERTSGTDTQYF
TRBV9 | 17 | CASSVHLTSGVTDTQYF
TRBV11-3 | 16 | CASSTRGGLSTDTQYF
TRBV6-1 | 13 | CASRDRGQETQYF
TRBV29-1 | 18 | CSVDPPAYDRGQHNEQFF
TRBV18 | 13 | CASSPRSGEKLFF
TRBV10-1 | 12 | CARRTENSPLHF
TRBV11-2 | 14 | CASSLGGGNTEAFF
TRBV11-1 | 15 | CASSLEDRSGGEAFF
TRBV27 | 14 | CASSSRLYQETQYF
TRBV6-4 | 15 | CASSRLAEVPGELFF
TRBV5-1 | 13 | CASSGRVEETQYF
TRBV9 | 15 | CASSVVAGVNTEAFF